These T cell receptor beta chains were read from a single sample in a study of blood T cells in healthy people across ages. MiXCR, applied by TCRdb to the 5' RACE reads, yields one record per CDR3 protein. The sample lists some 860,000 distinct CDR3 sequences, just over 55% occurring once. The sequenced sample consisted of blood. The receptors come from a man in his forties in good health. The CDR3 runs from the conserved cysteine through the conserved F or W. The D gene is left open where the match is weak. The size of a clone is reported for some rows only, either as once, few or many, or as a class for expanded clones.

V gene,J gene,D gene,clone size,CDR3 protein,CDR3 DNA
TRBV20-1,TRBJ2-7,TRBD2,NA,CSAVLGTSGSHEQYF,TGCAGTGCTGTCCTGGGGACTAGCGGGAGTCACGAGCAGTACTTC
TRBV20-1,TRBJ2-3,NA,once,CSATTDWATPASTDTQYF,TGCAGTGCCACAACGGATTGGGCCACCCCTGCTAGCACAGATACGCAGTATTTT
TRBV5-6,TRBJ1-1,TRBD1,NA,CASSGLDRDTEAFF,TGTGCCAGCAGCGGGTTAGACAGGGACACTGAAGCTTTCTTT
TRBV7-6,TRBJ2-5,NA,NA,CASSLGTVRQETQYF,TGTGCCAGCAGCTTAGGGACAGTTAGGCAAGAGACCCAGTACTTC
TRBV7-9,TRBJ2-5,TRBD1,NA,CASSLGIARQGQETQYF,TGTGCCAGCAGCTTAGGGATTGCGCGACAGGGTCAAGAGACCCAGTACTTC
TRBV18,TRBJ2-3,NA,NA,CASPMTGTDTQYF,TGTGCCAGCCCAATGACAGGCACAGATACGCAGTATTTT
TRBV6-5,TRBJ2-7,NA,few,CASSWGGRGQYEQYF,TGTGCCAGCAGTTGGGGGGGCAGGGGGCAATACGAGCAGTACTTC
TRBV20-1,TRBJ2-7,NA,NA,CSASEGGGEQYF,TGCAGTGCTAGTGAGGGGGGGGGCGAGCAGTACTTC
TRBV5-1,TRBJ2-1,TRBD1,few,CASSKGQGDPNEQFF,TGCGCCAGCAGCAAAGGACAGGGCGACCCTAATGAGCAGTTCTTC
TRBV5-1,TRBJ2-5,NA,few,CASSLDGRKTAQFETQYF,TGCGCCAGCAGCTTGGATGGCAGGAAAACCGCCCAATTCGAGACCCAGTACTTC
TRBV29-1,TRBJ2-1,TRBD1,NA,CSVVPPGTGNNEQFF,TGCAGCGTTGTTCCCCCCGGGACAGGGAACAATGAGCAGTTCTTC
TRBV6-6,TRBJ1-1,TRBD1,NA,CASIDGAGGKITEAFF,TGTGCCAGCATCGATGGGGCAGGGGGTAAGATCACTGAAGCTTTCTTT
TRBV12-3/TRBV12-4,TRBJ1-2,TRBD1,few,CASSSPPRQGANYGYTF,TGTGCCAGCAGTTCCCCCCCAAGACAGGGGGCTAACTATGGCTACACCTTC
TRBV9,TRBJ2-7,TRBD1,NA,CASSVDGGGTGRREQYF,TGTGCCAGCAGCGTAGACGGGGGCGGGACAGGGAGAAGGGAGCAGTACTTC
TRBV27,TRBJ2-7,NA,few,CASSLSTASGQGTYEQYF,TGTGCCAGCAGCCTATCAACCGCATCGGGGCAGGGCACGTACGAGCAGTACTTC
TRBV20-1,TRBJ2-5,NA,few,CSASRREFGETQYF,TGCAGTGCTAGTCGGCGCGAATTCGGCGAGACCCAGTACTTC
TRBV6-1,TRBJ2-5,NA,NA,CTSSEGPYNEQYF,TGTACCAGCAGCGAAGGACCATACAATGAGCAGTACTTC
TRBV29-1,TRBJ1-2,NA,NA,CSGQRGEGGYTF,TGCAGCGGCCAACGGGGGGAGGGAGGCTACACCTTC
TRBV12-3/TRBV12-4,TRBJ2-7,NA,few,CASSWWRASAEQYF,TGTGCCAGCAGTTGGTGGAGGGCATCTGCCGAGCAGTACTTC
TRBV5-1,TRBJ2-1,NA,NA,CASSLENLNEQFF,TGCGCCAGCAGCTTAGAGAACCTCAATGAGCAGTTCTTC
TRBV7-8,TRBJ2-1,TRBD1,NA,CASSRTRTGVRDEQFF,TGTGCCAGCAGCCGAACCCGGACAGGGGTGCGCGATGAGCAGTTCTTC
TRBV14,TRBJ2-5,NA,NA,CASSQEFIRGETQYF,TGTGCCAGCAGCCAAGAATTTATTAGAGGAGAGACCCAGTACTTC
TRBV25-1,TRBJ1-2,NA,NA,CASSESSVGGVQGYTF,TGTGCCAGCAGTGAATCTTCTGTAGGGGGTGTTCAAGGCTACACCTTC
TRBV3-1,TRBJ2-4,NA,NA,CASSQDWGARDKNIQYF,TGTGCCAGCAGCCAAGATTGGGGGGCGCGCGACAAAAACATTCAGTACTTC
TRBV11-3,TRBJ1-2,NA,NA,CASSYLVSDNYGYTF,TGTGCCAGCAGCTACCTTGTCTCCGATAACTATGGCTACACCTTC
TRBV7-9,TRBJ1-5,NA,few,CASSLGMGTQPQHF,TGTGCCAGCAGCTTAGGGATGGGTACTCAGCCCCAGCATTTT
TRBV29-1,TRBJ2-1,TRBD2,few,CSVESSEDGGVREQFF,TGCAGCGTTGAATCCAGTGAGGACGGGGGGGTACGAGAGCAGTTCTTC
TRBV20-1,TRBJ2-3,TRBD2,NA,CSASSGKSPDTHYF,TGCAGTGCGTCTAGCGGGAAGAGTCCAGATACGCATTATTTT
TRBV20-1,TRBJ1-5,NA,few,CSAIRDPNQPQHF,TGCAGTGCAATCCGGGACCCCAATCAGCCCCAGCATTTT
TRBV3-1,TRBJ1-1,TRBD1,few,CASSQPDRGGEAFF,TGTGCCAGCAGCCAACCGGACAGGGGTGGTGAAGCTTTCTTT
TRBV7-2,TRBJ2-5,TRBD1,NA,CASRPDRDQETQYF,TGTGCCAGCAGACCCGACAGGGACCAAGAGACCCAGTACTTC
TRBV7-2,TRBJ1-4,NA,NA,CASSVGWATGINEKLFF,TGTGCCAGCAGCGTAGGGTGGGCGACAGGCATTAATGAAAAACTGTTTTTT
TRBV27,TRBJ2-1,NA,NA,CASSLRTTGNEQFF,TGTGCCAGCAGTTTACGGACGACGGGTAATGAGCAGTTCTTC
TRBV29-1,TRBJ1-1,NA,NA,CSVERSGQGAFF,TGCAGCGTTGAAAGATCGGGGCAGGGAGCTTTCTTT
TRBV5-8,TRBJ2-4,NA,NA,CASSVGYF,TGTGCCAGCAGCGTGGGGTACTTC
TRBV6-6,TRBJ1-6,NA,NA,CASTPQVFSPLHF,TGTGCCAGCACCCCTCAGGTGTTTTCACCCCTCCACTTT
TRBV11-3,TRBJ2-5,TRBD2,NA,CASSPLAVLDYKQYF,TGTGCCAGCAGCCCACTAGCGGTTCTCGACTACAAGCAGTACTTC
TRBV6-1,TRBJ2-7,TRBD2,NA,CASSGGVAGVQSYEQYF,TGTGCCAGCAGTGGAGGAGTAGCGGGAGTTCAATCCTACGAGCAGTACTTC
TRBV27,TRBJ2-3,TRBD2,few,CASSPPGLAHSDTQYF,TGTGCCAGCAGCCCGCCGGGACTAGCGCATTCAGATACGCAGTATTTT
TRBV5-1,TRBJ1-2,TRBD1,NA,CASSLDDRDYGYTF,TGCGCCAGCAGCTTGGACGACAGGGACTATGGCTACACCTTC
TRBV24-1,TRBJ2-6,NA,NA,CATSDTRGANVLTF,TGTGCCACCAGTGATACACGTGGGGCCAACGTCCTGACTTTC
TRBV4-3,TRBJ2-7,NA,NA,CASSQEWRGSSYEQYF,TGCGCCAGCAGCCAAGAGTGGCGTGGGAGCTCCTACGAGCAGTACTTC
TRBV6-1,TRBJ2-2,TRBD1,NA,CASSTTGERELFF,TGTGCCAGCAGTACGACAGGGGAGAGGGAGCTGTTTTTT
TRBV12-3/TRBV12-4,TRBJ2-3,NA,NA,CASSLESSGGGTDTQYF,TGTGCCAGCAGTTTAGAGTCCTCTGGGGGAGGCACAGATACGCAGTATTTT
TRBV9,TRBJ1-2,NA,NA,CASSVGPQFYGYTF,TGTGCCAGCAGCGTAGGGCCACAGTTTTATGGCTACACCTTC
TRBV4-3,TRBJ2-3,TRBD2,NA,CASSQDGPSGTRTDTQYF,TGCGCCAGCAGCCAAGATGGACCTAGCGGGACCCGCACAGATACGCAGTATTTT
TRBV4-1,TRBJ2-3,NA,once,CASSQEGLLGDTQYF,TGCGCCAGCAGCCAAGAAGGCCTCCTTGGGGATACGCAGTATTTT
TRBV20-1,TRBJ2-3,NA,few,CSARTGADTQYF,TGCAGTGCCAGAACAGGCGCAGATACGCAGTATTTT